The next 9 T cell receptor beta chains were all read from a single sample in a study of T cells in Graves' hyperthyroidism and ophthalmopathy. Using RNA transcripts as the source, TCR beta CDR3 regions were amplified. TCR CDR3 regions were first amplified by RT-PCR with HTBI primers. In TCRdb, the multiplex PCR reads were re-called with MiXCR into one record per CDR3 protein. There are roughly 750,000 distinct CDR3 sequences in the sample; over 15% occur only once, and around 8.1% lies in the top ten. The sequencing sample was made of blood. The receptor set was obtained from a young man with Graves' hyperthyroidism.

This clonotype was recorded at least ten times. The V call is TRBV7-9, the J call TRBJ2-1; the D gene is possibly TRBD2 (6 bases). The CDR3 runs 13 residues. In germline, CDR1 is SEHNR, CDR2 FQNEAQ (reference sequence). V was trimmed by 1 base and J by 10 bases, leaving 11 bases between them. The CDR3 DNA follows: TGTGCCAGCAGCTTAGTCGGGGGACGCGAGCAGTTCTTC. As protein: CASSLVGGREQFF.

This clonotype was counted ten times or more. The V and J genes are TRBV6-1 and TRBJ2-7, with D perhaps TRBD1 (5 bases). The germline CDR1 and CDR2 sequences are MNHNS and SASEGT. Trimming took 0 bases from V and 3 from J, leaving 9 bases between them. The CDR3 contains 14 residues. CDR3 sequence: CASSEATDNYEQYF. CDR3 bases: TGTGCCAGCAGTGAAGCGACGGACAACTACGAGCAGTACTTC.

The table lists this clonotype with many counts. The rearrangement uses TRBV2 and TRBJ1-5; no reliable D call. The CDR3 contains 18 residues. The germline CDR1 and CDR2 sequences are SNHLY and FYNNEI. V gave up 0 bases and J gave up 0 bases, with 15 bases separating them. CDR3 bases: TGTGCCAGCAGTGAAGCGCTTCGAAGCAAGAGTAGCAATCAGCCCCAGCATTTT. Translated: CASSEALRSKSSNQPQHF.

This clonotype occurred many times. V gene TRBV30 combines with J gene TRBJ2-1; TRBD2 might be the D (5 bases). The V and J ends lost 5 bases and 7 bases respectively, with 9 bases between them. This CDR3 has 11 amino acids. From germline, CDR1 is GTSNPN and CDR2 SVGIG (reference sequence). CDR3 coding DNA: TGTGCCTGGGCGTCGGGGAATGAGCAGTTCTTC. Encoded protein: CAWASGNEQFF.

Many counts were recorded for this clonotype. The chain joins TRBV28 to TRBJ2-3; 8 bases are shared with TRBD2. CDR1 and CDR2 from the germline V gene are MDHEN and SYDVKM. The CDR3 covers 16 residues. The V gene end was trimmed by 6 bases and the J gene end by 3 bases; junction bases not matched to a gene: 11. As DNA, the CDR3 is TGTGCCAGCAGCCCCCAGGGGCGGGAGGTAACAGATACGCAGTATTTT. Its protein product is CASSPQGREVTDTQYF.

The chain carries TRBV27 and TRBJ2-7; 7 nucleotides line up with TRBD2. The CDR3 consists of 14 residues. The junction had 9 bases not matched to a gene; V was cut back by 8 bases and J by 2 bases. Germline loops: CDR1 MNHEY, CDR2 SMNVEV (reference sequence). The DNA for the CDR3 is TGTGCCAGCGACCCGGGAGGCGGGACCTACGAGCAGTACTTC. This gives the protein CASDPGGGTYEQYF.

The rearrangement joins TRBV9 to TRBJ2-1; the match to TRBD2 covers 8 bases. The CDR3 has 15 amino acids. Germline values: CDR1 SGDLS, CDR2 YYNGEE. Trimming cost V 0 bases and J 8 bases; bases outside gene matches: 7. CDR3 in DNA: TGTGCCAGCAGCGTAGGCGGCGGGAGGCCGGATGAGCAGTTCTTC. Translated, it gives CASSVGGGRPDEQFF.

This clonotype was counted ten times or more. This sequence joins TRBV20-1 and TRBJ2-5; 7 positions agree with TRBD2. Trimming took 3 bases from V and 3 from J; bases not matched to a gene: 7. CDR3 size: 14 residues. Per the germline V gene, CDR1 is DFQATT and CDR2 is SNEGSKA (reference sequence). CDR3 sequence: CSARTGGLEETQYF. DNA of the CDR3: TGCAGTGCTAGGACGGGAGGTTTGGAAGAGACCCAGTACTTC.

This rearrangement joins TRBV20-1 to TRBJ1-2; no clear D gene. V was clipped by 2 bases and J by 0 bases, with 1 base between them. The CDR3 is made up of 11 amino acids. Germline loops: CDR1 DFQATT, CDR2 SNEGSKA (reference sequence). The CDR3 loop is CSARSNYGYTF. The DNA for the CDR3 is TGCAGTGCTAGATCTAACTATGGCTACACCTTC.